The subject of this entry is one T cell receptor (beta chain). This specimen belongs to a study of sequential checkpoint blockade in melanoma. Treatment meaning: randomized to nivolumab then ipilimumab (arm A) or the reverse (arm B). Profiling relied on immunoSEQ multiplex PCR, and the TCRdb table lists in-frame clones only, not all of them. The sample records under 15,000 clones, 70% to 85% being singletons. Trimming removed 5 bases from V and 9 bases from J; junction bases left unmatched: 8. The CDR3 consists of 14 residues. Germline values: CDR1 MNHEY, CDR2 SVGAGI. The chain combines TRBV6-5 with TRBJ2-2; 8 bases map to TRBD1. The clonotype comes from a human donor with melanoma. Specimen: CD8+ T cells sorted from blood (inferred from file names), collected from a patient given nivolumab and ipilimumab in sequence. In DNA, the CDR3 is TGTGCCAGCAGTCGACAGACAGGGGACAGGGAGCTGTTTTTT. Its translation is CASSRQTGDRELFF.